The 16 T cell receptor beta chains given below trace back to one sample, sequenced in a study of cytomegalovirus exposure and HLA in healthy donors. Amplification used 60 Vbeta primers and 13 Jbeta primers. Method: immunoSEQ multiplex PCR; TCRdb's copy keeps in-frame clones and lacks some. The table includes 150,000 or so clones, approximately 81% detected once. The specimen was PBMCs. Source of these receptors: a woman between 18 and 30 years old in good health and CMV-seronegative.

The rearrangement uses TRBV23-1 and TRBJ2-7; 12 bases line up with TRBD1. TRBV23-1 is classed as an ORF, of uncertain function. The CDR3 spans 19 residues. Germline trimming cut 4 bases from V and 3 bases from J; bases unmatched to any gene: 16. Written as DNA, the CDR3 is TGCGCCAGCAGTCCGAGTCCCGGGACAGGGGGCTCAGACTACTACGAGCAGTACTTC. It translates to CASSPSPGTGGSDYYEQYF.

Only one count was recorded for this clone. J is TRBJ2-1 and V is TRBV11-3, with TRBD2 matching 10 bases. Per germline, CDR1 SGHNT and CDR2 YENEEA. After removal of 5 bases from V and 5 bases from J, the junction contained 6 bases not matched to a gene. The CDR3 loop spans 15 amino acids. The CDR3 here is CASSRTSGTNNEQFF. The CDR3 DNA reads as TGTGCCAGCAGCAGGACTAGCGGAACAAACAATGAGCAGTTCTTC.

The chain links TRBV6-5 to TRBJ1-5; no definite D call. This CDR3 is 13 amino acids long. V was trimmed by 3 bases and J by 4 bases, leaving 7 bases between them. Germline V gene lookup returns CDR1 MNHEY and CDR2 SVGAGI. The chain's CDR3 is CASSYSRNQPQHF. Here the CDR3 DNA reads TGTGCCAGCAGTTATAGCCGGAATCAGCCCCAGCATTTT.

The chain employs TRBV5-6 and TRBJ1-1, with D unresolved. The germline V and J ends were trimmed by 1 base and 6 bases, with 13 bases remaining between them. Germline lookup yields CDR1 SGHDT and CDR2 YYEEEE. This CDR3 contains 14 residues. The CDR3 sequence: CASSLKQPYPEAFF. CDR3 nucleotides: TGTGCCAGCAGCTTGAAACAGCCATACCCTGAAGCTTTCTTT. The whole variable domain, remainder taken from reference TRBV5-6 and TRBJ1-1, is DAGVTQSPTHLIKTRGQQVTLRCSPKSGHDTVSWYQQALGQGPQFIFQYYEEEERQRGNFPDRFSGHQFPNYSSELNVNALLLGDSALYLCASSLKQPYPEAFFGQGTRLTVV.

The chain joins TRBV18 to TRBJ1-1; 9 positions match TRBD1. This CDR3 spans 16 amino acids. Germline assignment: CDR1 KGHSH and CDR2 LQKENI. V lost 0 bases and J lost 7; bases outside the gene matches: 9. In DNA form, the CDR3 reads TGTGCCAGCTCACCACCCGGGGGGATGGACAGGGGTGAAGCTTTCTTT. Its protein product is CASSPPGGMDRGEAFF. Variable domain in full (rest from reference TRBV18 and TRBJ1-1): NAGVMQNPRHLVRRRGQEARLRCSPMKGHSHVYWYRQLPEEGLKFMVYLQKENIIDESGMPKERFSAEFPKEGPSILRIQQVVRGDSAAYFCASSPPGGMDRGEAFFGQGTRLTVV.

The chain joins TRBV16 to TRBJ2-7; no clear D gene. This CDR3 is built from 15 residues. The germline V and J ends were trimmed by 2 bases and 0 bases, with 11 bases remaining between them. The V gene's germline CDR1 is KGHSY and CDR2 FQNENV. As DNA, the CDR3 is TGTGCCAGCAGCCAAGTTCAAACCAGCTCCTACGAGCAGTACTTC. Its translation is CASSQVQTSSYEQYF.

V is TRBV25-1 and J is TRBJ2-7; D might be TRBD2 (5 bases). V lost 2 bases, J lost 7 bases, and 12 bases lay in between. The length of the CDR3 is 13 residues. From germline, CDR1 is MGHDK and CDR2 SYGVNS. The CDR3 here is CASSEVERGEQYF. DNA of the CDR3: TGTGCCAGCAGTGAAGTGGAGCGAGGGGAGCAGTACTTC.

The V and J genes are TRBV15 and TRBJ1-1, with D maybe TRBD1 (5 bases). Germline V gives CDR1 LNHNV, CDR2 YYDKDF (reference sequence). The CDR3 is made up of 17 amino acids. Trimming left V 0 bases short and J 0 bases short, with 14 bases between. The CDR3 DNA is TGTGCCACCAGCAGAGATAGGGTGGGGCGGATGAACACTGAAGCTTTCTTT. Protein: CATSRDRVGRMNTEAFF.

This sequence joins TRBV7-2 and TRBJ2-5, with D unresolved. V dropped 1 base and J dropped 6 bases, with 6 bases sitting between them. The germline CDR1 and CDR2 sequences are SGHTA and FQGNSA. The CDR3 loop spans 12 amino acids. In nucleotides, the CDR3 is TGTGCCAGCAGCTTAGATCTTCAGACCCAGTACTTC. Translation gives CASSLDLQTQYF.

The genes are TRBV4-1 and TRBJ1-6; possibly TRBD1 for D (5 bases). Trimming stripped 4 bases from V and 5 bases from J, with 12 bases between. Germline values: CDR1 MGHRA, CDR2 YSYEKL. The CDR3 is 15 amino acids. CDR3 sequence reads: CASSLRDFNNSPLHF. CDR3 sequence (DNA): TGCGCCAGCAGCCTTAGGGACTTCAATAATTCACCCCTCCACTTT.

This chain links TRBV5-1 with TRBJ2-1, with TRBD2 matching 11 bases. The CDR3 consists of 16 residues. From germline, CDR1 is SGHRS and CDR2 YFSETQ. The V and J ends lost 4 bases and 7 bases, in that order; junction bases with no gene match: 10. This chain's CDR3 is CASSRSTSGDGNEQFF. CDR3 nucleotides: TGCGCCAGCAGCCGGTCGACTAGCGGGGACGGAAATGAGCAGTTCTTC.

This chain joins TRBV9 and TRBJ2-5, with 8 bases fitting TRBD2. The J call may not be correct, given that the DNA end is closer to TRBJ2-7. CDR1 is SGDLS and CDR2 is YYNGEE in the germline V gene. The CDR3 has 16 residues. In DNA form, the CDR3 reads TGTGCCAGCAGCGTAGATACGGGAGGGGCTCGGAACGAGCAGTACTTC. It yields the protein CASSVDTGGARNEQYF.

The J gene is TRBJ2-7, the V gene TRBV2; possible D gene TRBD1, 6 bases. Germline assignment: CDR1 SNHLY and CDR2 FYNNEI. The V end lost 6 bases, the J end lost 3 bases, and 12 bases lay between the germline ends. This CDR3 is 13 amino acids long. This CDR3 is CASRSTGHYEQYF. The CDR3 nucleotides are TGTGCCAGCAGATCGACAGGACACTACGAGCAGTACTTC.

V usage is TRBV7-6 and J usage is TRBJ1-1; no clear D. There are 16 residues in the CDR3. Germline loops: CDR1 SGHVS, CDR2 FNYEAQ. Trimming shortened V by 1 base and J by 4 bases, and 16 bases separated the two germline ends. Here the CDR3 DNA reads TGTGCCAGCAGCTTAGACGGTTTGTCCTTCGGCACTGAAGCTTTCTTT. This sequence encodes CASSLDGLSFGTEAFF.

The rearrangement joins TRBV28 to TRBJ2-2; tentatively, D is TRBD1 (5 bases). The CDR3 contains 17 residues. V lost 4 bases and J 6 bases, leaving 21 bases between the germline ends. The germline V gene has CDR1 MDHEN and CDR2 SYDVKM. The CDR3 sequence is CASSYWRQGSIAGELFF. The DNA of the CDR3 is TGTGCCAGCAGTTATTGGCGGCAGGGAAGTATAGCCGGGGAGCTGTTTTTT.

The CDR3 sequence is CASSEGRRRREGNQPQHF. CDR3 bases: TGTGCCAGCAGTGAAGGCCGTCGACGGAGAGAAGGCAATCAGCCCCAGCATTTT. The chain couples TRBV2 to TRBJ1-5, with D hard to call. This CDR3 comprises 18 residues. The ends were cut back, 1 base at V and 2 bases at J, with 18 bases in the middle. CDR1 is SNHLY and CDR2 is FYNNEI in the germline V gene.